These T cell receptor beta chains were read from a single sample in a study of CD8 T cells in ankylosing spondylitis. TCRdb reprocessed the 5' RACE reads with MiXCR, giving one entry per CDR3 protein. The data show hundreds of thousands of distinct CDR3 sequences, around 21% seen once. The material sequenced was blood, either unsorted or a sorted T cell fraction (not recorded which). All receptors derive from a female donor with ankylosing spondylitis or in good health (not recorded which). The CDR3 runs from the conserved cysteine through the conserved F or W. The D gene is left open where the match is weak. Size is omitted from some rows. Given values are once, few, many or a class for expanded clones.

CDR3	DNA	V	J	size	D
CASRPRLAGGRHNEQFF	TGTGCCAGCAGGCCGCGACTAGCGGGAGGGCGACACAATGAGCAGTTCTTC	TRBV28	TRBJ2-1	many	TRBD2
CASSLGQENTEAFF	TGTGCCAGCAGTTTAGGGCAGGAGAACACTGAAGCTTTCTTT	TRBV12-3/TRBV12-4	TRBJ1-1	few	NA
CASSLVGGGKNEQFF	TGCGCCAGCAGCTTGGTCGGGGGGGGAAAGAATGAGCAGTTCTTC	TRBV5-1	TRBJ2-1	NA	TRBD2
CASSLAEFTEAFF	TGTGCCAGCAGCTTAGCGGAATTCACTGAAGCTTTCTTT	TRBV7-8	TRBJ1-1	NA	NA
CASSYRKTGDEKLFF	TGTGCCAGCAGTTATCGGAAAACCGGCGATGAAAAACTGTTTTTT	TRBV6-5	TRBJ1-4	few	NA
CASNLSGQSNQPQHF	TGTGCCAGCAACCTATCGGGACAGAGCAATCAGCCCCAGCATTTT	TRBV21-1	TRBJ1-5	NA	NA
CASKSGLHGNNEQFF	TGTGCCAGCAAATCCGGCCTACACGGCAACAATGAGCAGTTCTTC	TRBV5-4	TRBJ2-1	few	NA
CASSSPGRGLVFEQYF	TGTGCCAGCAGTTCCCCCGGGCGGGGATTGGTTTTTGAGCAGTACTTC	TRBV27	TRBJ2-7	few	NA
CSVEERGGFEPDTQYF	TGCAGCGTTGAAGAACGCGGGGGGTTTGAGCCAGATACGCAGTATTTT	TRBV29-1	TRBJ2-3	NA	TRBD2
CSTETGPGTQYF	TGCAGCACCGAGACAGGGCCCGGGACCCAGTACTTC	TRBV20-1	TRBJ2-5	many	TRBD1
CASSHGTSGRINEQFF	TGCGCCAGCAGCCATGGGACCAGCGGGAGGATCAATGAGCAGTTCTTC	TRBV4-3	TRBJ2-1	NA	TRBD2
CASSLTERPSYEQYF	TGCGCCAGCAGCTTGACAGAGCGACCCAGCTACGAGCAGTACTTC	TRBV5-1	TRBJ2-7	NA	NA
CASSIPGLNNEQFF	TGTGCCAGCAGCATACCGGGACTAAACAATGAGCAGTTCTTC	TRBV7-2	TRBJ2-1	NA	TRBD2
CASSPQNYGYTF	TGTGCCAGCAGCCCACAGAACTATGGCTACACCTTC	TRBV6-2/TRBV6-3	TRBJ1-2	NA	NA
CATGTGDTGELFF	TGTGCCACCGGGACAGGGGACACCGGGGAGCTGTTTTTT	TRBV24-1	TRBJ2-2	NA	TRBD1
CASSLGLFQETQYF	TGTGCCAGCAGCTTGGGGCTCTTCCAAGAGACCCAGTACTTC	TRBV7-8	TRBJ2-5	few	NA
CASSVDREVGELFF	TGTGCCAGCAGTGTGGACAGGGAAGTCGGGGAGCTGTTTTTT	TRBV2	TRBJ2-2	NA	TRBD1
CASSLNYRGGNIQYF	TGTGCCAGCAGCTTGAATTACAGGGGAGGAAACATTCAGTACTTC	TRBV5-5	TRBJ2-4	few	NA
CASSWDSGNTGELFF	TGCGCCAGCAGCTGGGATAGCGGGAACACCGGGGAGCTGTTTTTT	TRBV5-1	TRBJ2-2	many	NA
CSVLPRGSYEQYF	TGCAGCGTCCTACCCAGGGGGTCGTACGAGCAGTACTTC	TRBV29-1	TRBJ2-7	many	TRBD1
CASSSAVGAEQFF	TGTGCCAGCAGCTCCGCGGTGGGGGCTGAGCAGTTCTTC	TRBV7-2	TRBJ2-1	once	NA
CAWSVAGGLTDTQYF	TGTGCCTGGAGTGTAGCGGGAGGGCTCACAGATACGCAGTATTTT	TRBV30	TRBJ2-3	few	TRBD2
CSAPPSGGYEQYF	TGCAGTGCCCCGCCTAGCGGAGGCTACGAGCAGTACTTC	TRBV20-1	TRBJ2-7	NA	TRBD2
CASSLEVGVSGNTIYF	TGTGCCAGCAGCTTGGAAGTAGGGGTCTCTGGAAACACCATATATTTT	TRBV5-6	TRBJ1-3	few	NA
CASSSAGTPEQYF	TGTGCCAGCAGCTCCGCCGGGACCCCCGAGCAGTACTTC	TRBV5-4	TRBJ2-7	NA	NA
CASSVKYTQYF	TGTGCCAGTAGTGTGAAGTATACGCAGTATTTT	TRBV19	TRBJ2-3	NA	NA
CATGLAGGVGNEQFF	TGTGCCACCGGTCTAGCGGGAGGGGTAGGAAATGAGCAGTTCTTC	TRBV24-1	TRBJ2-1	NA	TRBD2
CATSDLQGSLDTQYF	TGTGCCACCAGTGATTTGCAGGGCAGCCTCGATACGCAGTATTTT	TRBV24-1	TRBJ2-3	NA	NA
CASSPREFVNEQFF	TGTGCCAGCAGTCCCCGGGAATTTGTCAATGAGCAGTTCTTC	TRBV12-3/TRBV12-4	TRBJ2-1	NA	NA
CAISVGSGRASDEQFF	TGTGCCATCAGTGTAGGGAGCGGGAGGGCCTCGGATGAGCAGTTCTTC	TRBV10-3	TRBJ2-1	few	TRBD2
CASTGGGNTGELFF	TGTGCCAGCACTGGAGGGGGTAACACCGGGGAGCTGTTTTTT	TRBV2	TRBJ2-2	NA	NA
CASSRTGTRETQYF	TGTGCCAGCAGTCGGACAGGGACACGGGAGACCCAGTACTTC	TRBV12-3/TRBV12-4	TRBJ2-5	many	TRBD1
CASSPGGGHNPSKQYF	TGTGCCAGCAGCCCCGGAGGGGGCCACAATCCTTCGAAGCAGTACTTC	TRBV6-1	TRBJ2-7	few	NA
CASGATGTVHNEQFF	TGCGCCAGCGGAGCGACAGGGACCGTCCACAATGAGCAGTTCTTC	TRBV10-2	TRBJ2-1	once	TRBD1
CATRRDHDTGELFF	TGTGCCACCAGACGAGACCATGACACCGGGGAGCTGTTTTTT	TRBV19	TRBJ2-2	NA	NA
CSARGGMMAGAFF	TGCAGTGCTAGAGGCGGAATGATGGCGGGGGCTTTCTTT	TRBV20-1	TRBJ1-1	few	NA
CASSSRAPLEKLFF	TGTGCCAGCAGCAGCCGAGCCCCACTTGAAAAACTGTTTTTT	TRBV6-1	TRBJ1-4	NA	NA
CASSLARIRRSPLIDTQYF	TGTGCCAGCAGCTTAGCGAGAATACGTAGGTCACCGCTCATAGATACGCAGTATTTT	TRBV7-8	TRBJ2-3	few	NA
CATSRAGGRTDTQYF	TGTGCCACCAGCAGGGCAGGGGGGCGCACAGATACGCAGTATTTT	TRBV15	TRBJ2-3	few	NA
CASPSGAVRGLTEAFF	TGTGCCAGCCCCTCGGGAGCGGTCAGGGGGCTAACTGAAGCTTTCTTT	TRBV6-1	TRBJ1-1	few	TRBD1
CASSQEGDSPYNEQFF	TGCGCCAGCAGCCAAGAAGGGGACAGCCCCTACAATGAGCAGTTCTTC	TRBV4-3	TRBJ2-1	few	TRBD1
CASSIARDSGANVLTF	TGTGCCAGTAGTATAGCCAGAGACTCTGGGGCCAACGTCCTGACTTTC	TRBV19	TRBJ2-6	NA	NA
CASSLRLGGKTQYF	TGTGCCAGCAGTTTACGGTTGGGTGGGAAGACCCAGTACTTC	TRBV27	TRBJ2-5	NA	NA
CAISPDRSSYNEQFF	TGTGCCATCAGTCCCGACAGGAGCTCCTACAATGAGCAGTTCTTC	TRBV10-3	TRBJ2-1	NA	NA
CASKLAGYQETQYF	TGTGCCAGCAAGCTTGCAGGGTACCAAGAGACCCAGTACTTC	TRBV27	TRBJ2-5	NA	NA
CSATGLGQETQYF	TGCAGCGCTACAGGGTTGGGACAAGAGACCCAGTACTTC	TRBV29-1	TRBJ2-5	few	NA
CASSYSNGAGSPLHF	TGTGCCAGCAGTTACTCGAATGGGGCCGGCTCACCCCTCCACTTT	TRBV6-5	TRBJ1-6	few	NA
CSARDFREGGDEQFF	TGCAGTGCTAGAGATTTCCGGGAGGGAGGCGATGAGCAGTTCTTC	TRBV20-1	TRBJ2-1	NA	TRBD2
CASSLSTGPSGELFF	TGTGCCAGCAGCTTAAGTACGGGACCCTCCGGGGAGCTGTTTTTT	TRBV7-6	TRBJ2-2	NA	NA
CASTWAGQGIDTQYF	TGTGCCAGCACATGGGCGGGACAGGGGATAGATACGCAGTATTTT	TRBV2	TRBJ2-3	NA	TRBD1
CASSGGRFYEQYF	TGCGCCAGCAGTGGAGGACGGTTCTACGAGCAGTACTTC	TRBV10-1	TRBJ2-7	NA	NA
CASYPGERAKNIQYF	TGTGCCAGCTACCCAGGGGAGAGGGCCAAAAACATTCAGTACTTC	TRBV6-2/TRBV6-3	TRBJ2-4	few	NA
CASSTGGRTEAFF	TGTGCCAGCTCCACAGGGGGTAGGACTGAAGCTTTCTTT	TRBV18	TRBJ1-1	NA	TRBD1
CASSPSLNTEAFF	TGTGCCAGCAGCCCCTCACTGAACACTGAAGCTTTCTTT	TRBV7-9	TRBJ1-1	few	NA
CASTPGQGGWNIQYF	TGTGCCAGCACTCCAGGACAGGGTGGTTGGAACATTCAGTACTTC	TRBV12-3/TRBV12-4	TRBJ2-4	many	TRBD1
CASSHYGTENTEAFF	TGTGCCAGCAGCCACTATGGGACGGAGAACACTGAAGCTTTCTTT	TRBV3-1	TRBJ1-1	few	NA